This TCR beta chain came from a study of blood T cell repertoires in COVID-19. Germline V gene data show CDR1 as MDHEN and CDR2 as SYDVKM. The CDR3 has 13 residues. J gave up 4 bases and V 5 bases, and 3 bases lay outside the gene matches. Assay used: immunoSEQ multiplex PCR; TCRdb lists only in-frame clones, some missing. The sample has about 300,000 clones, nearly 90% seen once; the top ten hold 1.5% to 2%. Note on this clone: Other DNA sequences from this sample encode an identical CDR3 as well.

The clonotype comes from a woman between 25 and 40 years old with COVID-19, enrolled during active disease. This chain connects TRBV28 to TRBJ1-2; 8 nucleotides align to TRBD1. The material sequenced was peripheral blood. The CDR3: CASSRTGSYGYTF. For the CDR3, the DNA is TGTGCCAGCAGTAGGACAGGGTCCTATGGCTACACCTTC.